This record covers a single TCR beta chain. What it binds is unknown. A read error may account for a junction end that differs from germline. What was amplified from RNA transcripts were TCR beta CDR3 regions. In the first-round RT-PCR of the TCR CDR3, the HTBI primer set was used. TCRdb called the multiplex PCR reads again in MiXCR, with one record for every CDR3 protein. This sample has 400,000 to 600,000 distinct CDR3 sequences, with 16% found just once. The sample comes from a study of T cells in Graves' hyperthyroidism and ophthalmopathy. Looked up from germline, CDR1 is LGHDT and CDR2 is YNNKEL (reference sequence). The CDR3 totals 11 residues. Patients showing uncontrolled infection, other autoimmune disease, pregnancy or lactation were ineligible. Diagnosis relied on clinical symptoms, serum thyroxine and TRAb, thyroid ultrasound and orbital computed tomography. General study points: Ophthalmopathy and stable hyperthyroidism were told apart by a 13 V-J model. Among clonotypes expanded in thyroid above 0.001, most were also found in blood.

This receptor was identified in a woman in her twenties or thirties with Graves' ophthalmopathy. This chain joins TRBV3-1 and TRBJ2-7; the D gene could be TRBD1 or TRBD2 (5 bases each). The specimen was blood. The CDR3 DNA sequence: TGTGCCGGCAGCCAGGGACACGAGCAGTACTTC. This translates into CAGSQGHEQYF.